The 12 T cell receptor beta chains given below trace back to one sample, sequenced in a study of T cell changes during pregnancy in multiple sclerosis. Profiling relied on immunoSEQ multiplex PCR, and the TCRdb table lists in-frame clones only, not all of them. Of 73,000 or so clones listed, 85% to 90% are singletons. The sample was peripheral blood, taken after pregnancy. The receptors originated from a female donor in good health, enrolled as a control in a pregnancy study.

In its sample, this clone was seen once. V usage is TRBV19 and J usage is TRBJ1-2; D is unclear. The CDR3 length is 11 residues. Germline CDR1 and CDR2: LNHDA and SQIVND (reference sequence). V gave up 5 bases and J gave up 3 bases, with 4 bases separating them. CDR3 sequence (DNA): TGTGCCAGTAGTCCCGACTATGGCTACACCTTC. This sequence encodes CASSPDYGYTF.

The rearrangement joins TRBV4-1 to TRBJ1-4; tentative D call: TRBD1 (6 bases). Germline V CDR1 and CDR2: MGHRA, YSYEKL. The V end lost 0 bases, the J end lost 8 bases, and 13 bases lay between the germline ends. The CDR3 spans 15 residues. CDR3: CASSQDTGTGEKLFF. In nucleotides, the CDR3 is TGCGCCAGCAGCCAAGATACAGGGACCGGGGAAAAACTGTTTTTT.

CDR3 region: CASKVGAGAFYNEQFF. CDR3 sequence (DNA): TGTGCCAGCAAAGTTGGGGCGGGGGCCTTCTACAATGAGCAGTTCTTC. The chain employs TRBV27 and TRBJ2-1; weak D call: TRBD2 (7 bases). From germline, CDR1 is MNHEY and CDR2 SMNVEV (reference sequence). V shed 7 bases and J shed 3 bases, with 19 bases lying between them. The CDR3 extends over 16 amino acids.

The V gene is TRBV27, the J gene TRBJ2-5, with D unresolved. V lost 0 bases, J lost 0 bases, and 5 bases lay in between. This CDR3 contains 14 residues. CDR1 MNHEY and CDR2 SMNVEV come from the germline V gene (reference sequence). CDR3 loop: CASSLSPYQETQYF. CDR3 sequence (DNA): TGTGCCAGCAGTTTATCTCCGTACCAAGAGACCCAGTACTTC.

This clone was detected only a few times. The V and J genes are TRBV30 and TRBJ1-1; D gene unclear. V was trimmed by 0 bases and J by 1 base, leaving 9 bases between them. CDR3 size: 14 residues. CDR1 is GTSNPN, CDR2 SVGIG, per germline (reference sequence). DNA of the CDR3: TGTGCCTGGAGTGTAAGCGCAGCGAACACTGAAGCTTTCTTT. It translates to CAWSVSAANTEAFF.

CDR3 region: CASSPTGPIGTQYF. The CDR3 DNA follows: TGTGCCAGCAGTCCGACAGGGCCCATTGGGACCCAGTACTTC. The J gene is TRBJ2-5, the V gene TRBV27; TRBD1 agrees at 7 bases. Trimming took 5 bases from V and 7 from J; bases not matched to a gene: 10. CDR3 length: 14 amino acids. Looked up from germline, CDR1 is MNHEY and CDR2 is SMNVEV (reference sequence).

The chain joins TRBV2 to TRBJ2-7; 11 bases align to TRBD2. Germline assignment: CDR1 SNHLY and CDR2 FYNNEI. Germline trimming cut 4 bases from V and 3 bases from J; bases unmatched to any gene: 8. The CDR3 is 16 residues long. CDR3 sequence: CASSGRRTSGGYEQYF. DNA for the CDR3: TGTGCCAGCAGTGGACGAAGAACTAGCGGGGGCTACGAGCAGTACTTC.

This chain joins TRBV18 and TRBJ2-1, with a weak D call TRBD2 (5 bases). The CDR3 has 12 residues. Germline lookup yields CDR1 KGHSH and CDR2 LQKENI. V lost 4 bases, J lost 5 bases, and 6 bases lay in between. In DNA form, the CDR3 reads TGTGCCAGCTCACGGCGGGACAATGAGCAGTTCTTC. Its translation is CASSRRDNEQFF.

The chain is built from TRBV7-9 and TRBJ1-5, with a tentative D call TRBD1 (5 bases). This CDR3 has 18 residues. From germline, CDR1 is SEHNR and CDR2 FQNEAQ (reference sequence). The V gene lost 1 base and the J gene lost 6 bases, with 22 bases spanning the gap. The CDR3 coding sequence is TGTGCCAGCAGCTTAGAAGGTTTCGGTGCGGGGGTTGTTCAGCCCCAGCATTTT. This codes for CASSLEGFGAGVVQPQHF. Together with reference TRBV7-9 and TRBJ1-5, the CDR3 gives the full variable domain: DTGVSQNPRHKITKRGQNVTFRCDPISEHNRLYWYRQTLGQGPEFLTYFQNEAQLEKSRLLSDRFSAERPKGSFSTLEIQRTEQGDSAMYLCASSLEGFGAGVVQPQHFGDGTRLSIL.

The CDR3 here is CASRPTSEGHNEQFF. DNA of the CDR3: TGTGCCAGCCGCCCCACGTCGGAGGGCCACAATGAGCAGTTCTTC. The chain recombines TRBV7-9 with TRBJ2-1; weak D call: TRBD2 (6 bases). This CDR3 has 15 amino acids. The V gene lost 8 bases and the J gene lost 5 bases, with 19 bases spanning the gap. Germline V gene lookup returns CDR1 SEHNR and CDR2 FQNEAQ (reference sequence).

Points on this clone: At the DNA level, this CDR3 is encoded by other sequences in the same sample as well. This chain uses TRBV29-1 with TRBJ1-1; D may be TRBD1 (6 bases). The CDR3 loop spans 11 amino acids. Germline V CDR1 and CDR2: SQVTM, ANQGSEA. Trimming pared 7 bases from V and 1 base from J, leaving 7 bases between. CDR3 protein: CSAQGNTEAFF. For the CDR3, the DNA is TGCAGCGCACAGGGGAACACTGAAGCTTTCTTT.

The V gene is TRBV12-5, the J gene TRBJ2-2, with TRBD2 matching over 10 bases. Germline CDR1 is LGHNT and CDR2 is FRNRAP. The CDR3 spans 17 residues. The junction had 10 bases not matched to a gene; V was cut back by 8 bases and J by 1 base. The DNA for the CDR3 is TGTGCTAGTACCCCCTCTAGCGGGGGCCTGAACACCGGGGAGCTGTTTTTT. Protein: CASTPSSGGLNTGELFF.